The 23 T cell receptor beta chains in this list originate from one sample, sequenced in a study of T cell responses to AZD1222 COVID-19 vaccine. Repertoires were generated with immunoSEQ multiplex PCR, while TCRdb's copy carries only in-frame clones and drops some. The sample has under 150,000 clones, over 90% seen once. Material: peripheral blood, obtained on day 0 of AZD1222 vaccination. The source is an adult in good health.

J is TRBJ2-7 and V is TRBV3-1 (or the pseudogene TRBV3-2); no clear D. The CDR3 runs to 14 residues. V was pared by 4 bases and J by 3 bases, with 13 bases between. Per germline, CDR1 LGHDT and CDR2 YNNKEL (reference sequence). This chain's CDR3 is CASSLTGRDYEQYF. Written as DNA, the CDR3 is TGTGCCAGCAGCCTTACCGGACGTGACTACGAGCAGTACTTC.

The chain recombines TRBV5-6 with TRBJ1-1; maybe TRBD1 (6 bases). The V and J ends lost 4 bases and 6 bases respectively, with 10 bases between them. There are 12 residues in the CDR3. Germline V gene lookup returns CDR1 SGHDT and CDR2 YYEEEE. For the CDR3, the DNA is TGTGCCAGCAGCCTACAGGGTTCTGAAGCTTTCTTT. As protein: CASSLQGSEAFF.

V gene TRBV19 combines with J gene TRBJ1-1; D is possibly TRBD1 (5 bases). The V end lost 8 bases, the J end lost 7 bases, and 17 bases lay between the germline ends. Germline V gene lookup returns CDR1 LNHDA and CDR2 SQIVND (reference sequence). The CDR3 covers 13 residues. The CDR3 nucleotides read TGTGCCAGTGCCTCAGGGTTGGTCGGTGAAGCTTTCTTT. Amino acid sequence: CASASGLVGEAFF.

V gene TRBV9 combines with J gene TRBJ2-7, with 7 bases fitting TRBD1. V was clipped by 0 bases and J by 4 bases; unmatched bases: 10. The CDR3 has 16 amino acids. The germline CDR1 and CDR2 sequences are SGDLS and YYNGEE. The CDR3 region has the DNA TGTGCCAGCAGCGTAGCTTCGAGGACAGGAGTATACGAGCAGTACTTC. Its translation: CASSVASRTGVYEQYF.

The V and J genes are TRBV7-6 and TRBJ1-3; D perhaps matches TRBD1 (5 bases). The CDR3 contains 15 residues. The V end lost 1 base, the J end lost 3 bases, and 10 bases lay between the germline ends. Germline CDR1 and CDR2: SGHVS and FNYEAQ. The CDR3 DNA is TGTGCCAGCAGCTTAGGGCAGGGAAGTGGAAACACCATATATTTT. It specifies CASSLGQGSGNTIYF.

The V call is TRBV19, the J call TRBJ1-1; a weak D match, TRBD1 (6 bases). The V gene lost 7 bases and the J gene lost 2 bases, with 17 bases spanning the gap. Germline V gene lookup returns CDR1 LNHDA and CDR2 SQIVND (reference sequence). The CDR3 has 15 amino acids. The CDR3 sequence is CASTTRGGLNTEAFF. CDR3 DNA sequence: TGTGCCAGTACCACCCGGGGGGGGCTCAACACTGAAGCTTTCTTT. Combining the CDR3 with reference TRBV19 and TRBJ1-1 gives the whole variable domain DGGITQSPKYLFRKEGQNVTLSCEQNLNHDAMYWYRQDPGQGLRLIYYSQIVNDFQKGDIAEGYSVSREKKESFPLTVTSAQKNPTAFYLCASTTRGGLNTEAFFGQGTRLTVV.

The V call is TRBV28, the J call TRBJ1-3; D might be TRBD1 (5 bases). CDR1 and CDR2 from the germline V gene are MDHEN and SYDVKM. The CDR3 totals 12 residues. Trimming took 4 bases from V and 8 from J, leaving 9 bases between them. The DNA of the CDR3 is TGTGCCAGCAGTTCCGGGGGAGACACCATATATTTT. Encoded protein: CASSSGGDTIYF. Combining the CDR3 with reference TRBV28 and TRBJ1-3 gives the whole variable domain DVKVTQSSRYLVKRTGEKVFLECVQDMDHENMFWYRQDPGLGLRLIYFSYDVKMKEKGDIPEGYSVSREKKERFSLILESASTNQTSMYLCASSSGGDTIYFGEGSWLTVV.

The chain recombines TRBV7-9 with TRBJ2-1; 7 positions agree with TRBD2. CDR3 length equals 16 residues. CDR1 is SEHNR and CDR2 is FQNEAQ in the germline V gene (reference sequence). The junction had 11 bases not matched to a gene; V was cut back by 1 base and J by 8 bases. CDR3 amino acids: CASSLGALAGIDEQFF. The CDR3 bases are TGTGCCAGCAGCTTAGGAGCCTTAGCGGGTATCGATGAGCAGTTCTTC.

DNA for the CDR3: TGTGCCAGCAGTTTATCAGGTACCTATCAGCCCCAGCATTTT. Its protein product is CASSLSGTYQPQHF. V gene TRBV27 combines with J gene TRBJ1-5; no reliable D call. Germline assignment: CDR1 MNHEY and CDR2 SMNVEV (reference sequence). CDR3 length: 14 residues. V was shortened by 0 bases and J by 5 bases, with 8 bases between the two germline ends.

The V call is TRBV6-1, the J call TRBJ2-7; the D is unclear. CDR3 length equals 13 residues. Trimming took off 2 bases at V and 6 bases at J, with 11 bases between the two ends. Germline assignment: CDR1 MNHNS and CDR2 SASEGT. CDR3 region: CASSERLPGEQYF. The CDR3 coding sequence is TGTGCCAGCAGTGAACGCCTCCCCGGCGAGCAGTACTTC.

J is TRBJ1-5 and V is TRBV23-1; TRBD1 matches at 7 bases. TRBV23-1 is an open reading frame whose function is uncertain. V gave up 2 bases and J gave up 6 bases; unmatched junction bases: 10. CDR3 length equals 16 residues. The chain's CDR3 is CASSQRDRAGSQPQHF. CDR3 bases: TGCGCCAGCAGTCAACGAGACAGGGCGGGTAGTCAGCCCCAGCATTTT.

This sequence joins TRBV6-5 and TRBJ1-4, with D tentatively TRBD1 (5 bases). CDR3 length: 16 residues. Germline V gene lookup returns CDR1 MNHEY and CDR2 SVGAGI. Trimming shortened V by 0 bases and J by 7 bases, and 15 bases separated the two germline ends. The CDR3 DNA reads TGTGCCAGCAGTTACTCCCCGCCGGGGGTTAGTGAAAAACTGTTTTTT. Amino acids: CASSYSPPGVSEKLFF.

The chain employs TRBV9 and TRBJ2-7, with a tentative D call TRBD2 (5 bases). Deletions cut 3 bases from V and 4 bases from J, with 14 bases between. CDR3 length: 14 amino acids. The germline CDR1 and CDR2 sequences are SGDLS and YYNGEE. CDR3 bases: TGTGCCAGCAGCGGCGGGTCGGTGGCATACGAGCAGTACTTC. This translates into CASSGGSVAYEQYF.

This chain connects TRBV28 to TRBJ2-1; TRBD1 is a possible D gene (5 bases). The CDR3 sequence is 15 residues long. The V and J ends lost 6 bases and 2 bases respectively, with 14 bases between them. The germline V gene encodes CDR1 MDHEN and CDR2 SYDVKM. This CDR3 reads CASRTQGTPYNEQFF. CDR3 bases: TGTGCCAGCAGGACTCAGGGCACCCCCTACAATGAGCAGTTCTTC.

The V and J genes are TRBV28 and TRBJ2-1; the D is unclear. The germline V and J ends were trimmed by 6 bases and 7 bases, with 13 bases remaining between them. CDR3 length: 13 amino acids. Germline V CDR1 and CDR2: MDHEN, SYDVKM. The CDR3 DNA reads TGTGCCAGCAGCCGAGCTCGTGGGAATGAGCAGTTCTTC. It encodes CASSRARGNEQFF.

V gene TRBV6-2 or TRBV6-3 combines with J gene TRBJ2-7; TRBD2 matches at 7 bases. Germline V gives CDR1 MNHEY, CDR2 SVGEGT. The CDR3 runs to 15 residues. Unmatched junction bases numbered 7, after V lost 2 bases and J lost 3 bases. The CDR3 protein is CASSYGAGVNYEQYF. CDR3 nucleotides: TGTGCCAGCAGTTACGGTGCGGGAGTAAACTACGAGCAGTACTTC.

Comment on this clone: One end of the junction is discordant with germline, which a read error may explain. The chain couples TRBV5-1 to TRBJ2-2, with D uncertain. This CDR3 region has 15 residues. CDR1 SGHRS and CDR2 YFSETQ come from the germline V gene. The CDR3 is CASSLGSWSTGELFF. CDR3 in DNA: TGCGCCAGCAGTTTGGGCTCTTGGTCAACCGGGGAGCTGTTTTTT.

This clone was picked up a small number of times. This chain links TRBV6-5 with TRBJ2-2, with 7 bases aligning to TRBD1. CDR3 length: 15 residues. Germline CDR1 and CDR2: MNHEY and SVGAGI. The ends lost 6 bases at V and 0 bases at J; junction bases unmatched: 4. The CDR3 DNA is TGTGCCAGCAGCCCCGGGACAGCGAACACCGGGGAGCTGTTTTTT. It specifies CASSPGTANTGELFF.

The chain carries TRBV10-3 and TRBJ1-5; D ambiguous. Trimming took off 5 bases at V and 1 base at J, with 9 bases between the two ends. Germline V gene lookup returns CDR1 ENHRY and CDR2 SYGVKD. The CDR3 is made up of 14 amino acids. DNA of the CDR3: TGTGCCATCAGTCAACCCGACAGCAATCAGCCCCAGCATTTT. This gives the protein CAISQPDSNQPQHF.

The genes are TRBV27 and TRBJ2-6; D might be TRBD2 (6 bases). V lost 6 bases, J lost 3 bases, and 15 bases lay in between. The length of the CDR3 is 16 residues. CDR1 and CDR2 from the germline V gene are MNHEY and SMNVEV (reference sequence). Written as DNA, the CDR3 is TGTGCCAGCAGGGGGGACGCGGGGTTTGGGGCCAACGTCCTGACTTTC. Its translation: CASRGDAGFGANVLTF.

The chain couples TRBV5-4 to TRBJ2-7; 12 nucleotides line up with TRBD2. The V gene's germline CDR1 is SGHNT and CDR2 YYREEE (reference sequence). The ends lost 3 bases at V and 3 bases at J; junction bases unmatched: 10. The CDR3 consists of 17 residues. In DNA, the CDR3 is TGTGCCAGCAGCTCCCCGCCTCTAGCGGGGGGGGTCTACGAGCAGTACTTC. Translated: CASSSPPLAGGVYEQYF.

V and J are TRBV7-2 and TRBJ2-7; D is ambiguous. From germline, CDR1 is SGHTA and CDR2 FQGNSA. The CDR3 is made up of 17 amino acids. With 1 base removed from V and 3 bases from J, the gap between germline ends came to 19 bases. The chain's CDR3 is CASSLVGFAERYYEQYF. The CDR3 region has the DNA TGTGCCAGCAGCTTAGTCGGCTTTGCGGAAAGGTACTACGAGCAGTACTTC.

The rearrangement links TRBV7-9 to TRBJ1-1; D is uncertain. CDR1 is SEHNR, CDR2 FQNEAQ, per germline (reference sequence). Between the trimmed V and J ends, which lost 5 bases and 1 base, there was a span of 14 bases. This CDR3 is built from 15 residues. Here the CDR3 reads CASSPDVYRNTEAFF. As DNA, the CDR3 is TGTGCCAGCAGCCCGGACGTTTATCGGAACACTGAAGCTTTCTTT.